This T cell receptor beta chain is drawn from a study of blood T cell repertoires in COVID-19. Study-wide context: COVID-19 samples from acute and convalescent phases originated in the United States, Italy and Spain.

Per the study methods: From reference gene primer amplification, estimates of nucleated cell counts were derived. The assay was immunoSEQ multiplex PCR, and TCRdb's table has in-frame clones only and misses some. Clonal size and the V and J genes are those of that table, whereas D and trimming came from the DNA. Of 80,000 to 90,000 clones in the sample, around 85% were seen once. Trimming took 5 bases from V and 5 from J, leaving 15 bases between them. Germline-derived CDR1 and CDR2 are SEHNR and FQNEAQ (reference sequence). This CDR3 has 14 residues. V usage is TRBV7-9 and J usage is TRBJ1-1; TRBD1 is a possible D gene (6 bases). This TCR derives from a man in his 70s with acute or convalescent COVID-19. Sequenced material: peripheral blood. Here the CDR3 DNA reads TGTGCCAGCAGCCGGGGCAGGGGAACGACTGAAGCTTTCTTT. This translates into CASSRGRGTTEAFF.